This entry lists 5 T cell receptor beta chains sequenced from one sample in a study of OX40 agonist ivuxolimab in advanced cancers. Data came from immunoSEQ multiplex PCR; TCRdb stores just in-frame clones and leaves some out. Of more than 45,000 clones in the sample, around 89% were seen once. The source was CD4+ or CD8+ T cells sorted from blood, collected in a trial of the OX40 agonist ivuxolimab. Every receptor here comes from an adult with an advanced solid tumor such as melanoma, head and neck, liver or kidney cancer.

The chain recombines TRBV19 with TRBJ1-2; tentative D call: TRBD1 (5 bases). V gave up 4 bases and J gave up 4 bases, with 7 bases separating them. The germline CDR1 and CDR2 sequences are LNHDA and SQIVND (reference sequence). The CDR3 has 12 residues. The CDR3 DNA is TGTGCCAGTAGTACTACAGGCTATGGCTACACCTTC. It is translated as CASSTTGYGYTF. The full variable domain, with the rest looked up from reference TRBV19 and TRBJ1-2, is DGGITQSPKYLFRKEGQNVTLSCEQNLNHDAMYWYRQDPGQGLRLIYYSQIVNDFQKGDIAEGYSVSREKKESFPLTVTSAQKNPTAFYLCASSTTGYGYTFGSGTRLTVV.

V gene TRBV6-5 combines with J gene TRBJ1-1, with a possible D match to TRBD1 (5 bases). This CDR3 is built from 14 residues. V was clipped by 2 bases and J by 4 bases, with 11 bases between them. Per the germline V gene, CDR1 is MNHEY and CDR2 is SVGAGI. This CDR3 reads CASSYTGVATEAFF. CDR3 DNA sequence: TGTGCCAGCAGTTACACGGGGGTAGCCACTGAAGCTTTCTTT.

This chain joins TRBV19 and TRBJ1-6, with no clear D. CDR1 and CDR2 (germline): LNHDA, SQIVND (reference sequence). This CDR3 comprises 15 residues. V was cut by 3 bases and J by 0 bases, with 6 bases left in between. The CDR3 bases are TGTGCCAGTAGTATGTACCGCTCCTATAATTCACCCCTCCACTTT. This sequence encodes CASSMYRSYNSPLHF. The variable domain in full, with the rest retrieved from reference TRBV19 and TRBJ1-6, is DGGITQSPKYLFRKEGQNVTLSCEQNLNHDAMYWYRQDPGQGLRLIYYSQIVNDFQKGDIAEGYSVSREKKESFPLTVTSAQKNPTAFYLCASSMYRSYNSPLHFGNGTRLTVT.

The rearrangement joins TRBV6-1 to TRBJ1-5; no reliable D call. Germline loops: CDR1 MNHNS, CDR2 SASEGT. The CDR3 consists of 13 residues. V dropped 7 bases and J dropped 1 base, with 8 bases sitting between them. The CDR3 nucleotides read TGTGCCAGCAAGTATCAGAGCAATCAGCCCCAGCATTTT. It is translated as CASKYQSNQPQHF.

The chain has TRBV2 and TRBJ2-5; no reliable D call. Germline V gives CDR1 SNHLY, CDR2 FYNNEI. V gave up 1 base and J gave up 5 bases, with 11 bases separating them. The CDR3 consists of 14 residues. CDR3 sequence (DNA): TGTGCCAGCAGTGAAGAGGGCCTCTGGGAGACCCAGTACTTC. Amino acids: CASSEEGLWETQYF.